Listed below are T cell receptor beta chains from one sample, sequenced in a study of T cell responses to AZD1222 COVID-19 vaccine. Measured with immunoSEQ multiplex PCR; TCRdb has only the in-frame clones, and not every one. The table records more than 85,000 clones, more than 70% of them present only once. The sample in question was peripheral blood, obtained on day 0 of AZD1222 vaccination. The receptors were gathered from an adult in good health. CDR3s include the opening cysteine and the closing phenylalanine or tryptophan. Each record gives: V gene, clone size, D gene, J gene, CDR3 protein, CDR3 DNA. A D gene is named only where the DNA matches it firmly. Size tells how often a clone was seen (once, few, many) or the class of an expanded clone, and some rows leave it out.

>TRBV28|.|.|TRBJ1-4
CASSPTGVRGGEKLFF
TGTGCCAGCAGTCCCACTGGGGTCCGAGGCGGTGAAAAACTGTTTTTT
>TRBV9|.|TRBD1|TRBJ1-3
CASSRAGTGGGNTIYF
TGTGCCAGCAGCAGAGCGGGGACAGGGGGCGGAAACACCATATATTTT
>TRBV5-1|.|TRBD2|TRBJ2-7
CASSTPGLPSYEQYF
TGCGCCAGCAGCACCCCGGGACTACCCTCCTACGAGCAGTACTTC
>TRBV4-1|.|.|TRBJ1-5
CASSPAGGLIQPQHF
TGCGCCAGCAGCCCCGCGGGAGGGTTGATTCAGCCCCAGCATTTT
>TRBV7-2|.|.|TRBJ1-5
CASSPPQGLGQPQHF
TGTGCCAGCAGCCCTCCGCAGGGTCTGGGTCAGCCCCAGCATTTT
>TRBV5-6|.|.|TRBJ1-1
CASSLAKGGSAEAFF
TGTGCCAGCAGCTTGGCCAAGGGGGGGAGTGCTGAAGCTTTCTTT
>TRBV10-3|.|.|TRBJ2-5
CAISFPGGTQYF
TGTGCCATCAGTTTCCCGGGTGGGACCCAGTACTTC
>TRBV29-1|.|.|TRBJ1-3
CSVRPSGNTIYF
TGCAGCGTCCGTCCCTCTGGAAACACCATATATTTT
>TRBV27|.|.|TRBJ1-5
CASRRGSGGSPQHF
TGTGCCAGTAGAAGGGGGTCAGGCGGCTCGCCCCAGCATTTT
>TRBV6-5|.|.|TRBJ1-3
CASSYRVSSGNTIYF
TGTGCCAGCAGTTACAGGGTTAGCTCTGGAAACACCATATATTTT
>TRBV7-9|.|.|TRBJ1-1
CASSLAVDSDAEAFF
TGTGCCAGCAGCTTAGCGGTAGACAGCGACGCTGAAGCTTTCTTT
>TRBV4-3|.|.|TRBJ2-5
CASSQDLPGVETQYF
TGCGCCAGCAGCCAAGATCTTCCAGGGGTGGAGACCCAGTACTTC
>TRBV5-4|.|.|TRBJ1-6
CASSSQGGGNSPLHF
TGTGCCAGCAGCTCCCAAGGGGGGGGAAATTCACCCCTCCACTTT
>TRBV30|.|.|TRBJ1-2
CAWSDVQEYGYTF
TGTGCCTGGAGTGATGTACAGGAGTATGGCTACACCTTC
>TRBV21-1|.|.|TRBJ1-1
CASSPQTGKNEAFF
TGTGCCAGCAGCCCGCAGACAGGGAAGAATGAAGCTTTCTTT
>TRBV6-5|.|.|TRBJ1-5
CASSLTGWDNQPQHF
TGTGCCAGCAGTCTCACAGGGTGGGACAATCAGCCCCAGCATTTT
>TRBV6-5|.|TRBD1|TRBJ1-5
CASSYLAWEGAQPQHF
TGTGCCAGCAGTTACCTCGCTTGGGAGGGGGCGCAGCCCCAGCATTTT
>TRBV5-4|once|TRBD1|TRBJ2-2
CASSLRGPTGELFF
TGTGCCAGCAGCTTAAGGGGGCCGACCGGGGAGCTGTTTTTT
>TRBV9|.|TRBD1|TRBJ1-5
CASSEGTGLNQPQHF
TGTGCCAGCAGTGAGGGGACAGGCCTCAATCAGCCCCAGCATTTT
>TRBV28|.|TRBD1|TRBJ2-7
CASREGQVIYPSYEQYF
TGTGCCAGCAGGGAGGGACAGGTGATATACCCCTCCTACGAGCAGTACTTC
>TRBV6-1|.|.|TRBJ1-1
CASSERAGAPRGNTEAFF
TGTGCCAGCAGTGAAAGAGCGGGGGCGCCCCGTGGGAACACTGAAGCTTTCTTT
>TRBV12-3/TRBV12-4|.|.|TRBJ1-4
CASSLTGDEKLFF
TGTGCCAGCAGTTTAACCGGAGATGAAAAACTGTTTTTT
>TRBV18|few|.|TRBJ1-1
CASSLRGVGRINTEAFF
TGTGCCAGCTCACTCCGTGGGGTAGGCCGGATAAACACTGAAGCTTTCTTT
>TRBV7-9|.|.|TRBJ1-2
CASSLETANYGYTF
TGTGCCAGCAGCTTAGAGACAGCCAACTATGGCTACACCTTC
>TRBV6-2/TRBV6-3|.|TRBD2|TRBJ2-2
CASSYATSGGAGTGELFF
TGTGCCAGCAGTTACGCCACTAGCGGGGGGGCCGGTACCGGGGAGCTGTTTTTT
>TRBV30|once|.|TRBJ1-5
CAWRGGKGHSNQPQHF
TGTGCCTGGAGGGGAGGGAAGGGACATAGCAATCAGCCCCAGCATTTT
>TRBV12-3/TRBV12-4|large|.|TRBJ1-2
CASSFPQAYGYTF
TGTGCCAGCAGTTTCCCGCAGGCCTATGGCTACACCTTC
>TRBV15|.|TRBD1|TRBJ1-2
CATSRSGTDYGYTF
TGTGCCACCAGCAGATCCGGGACAGACTATGGCTACACCTTC
>TRBV7-3|.|TRBD1|TRBJ1-2
CASSKGGRQDNYGYTF
TGTGCCAGCAGCAAAGGGGGCCGACAGGATAACTATGGCTACACCTTC
>TRBV28|.|.|TRBJ2-2
CASSLIWGVGNTGELFF
TGTGCCAGCAGTTTAATATGGGGGGTCGGGAACACCGGGGAGCTGTTTTTT
>TRBV5-1|.|.|TRBJ1-5
CASSLGDKFNQPQHF
TGCGCCAGCAGCTTGGGGGACAAATTCAATCAGCCCCAGCATTTT
>TRBV19|.|TRBD1|TRBJ1-5
CASSKGQGAVQPQHF
TGTGCCAGTAGTAAGGGACAGGGGGCCGTTCAGCCCCAGCATTTT
>TRBV4-1|.|TRBD2|TRBJ2-1
CASSQDKELAAPGGQFF
TGCGCCAGCAGCCAAGATAAGGAACTAGCGGCGCCGGGGGGGCAGTTCTTC
>TRBV10-3|.|.|TRBJ2-4
CAISESRNRAGIQYF
TGTGCCATCAGTGAGTCAAGGAACAGGGCGGGCATTCAGTACTTC
>TRBV28|few|.|TRBJ1-6
CASRPAAGRSPLHF
TGTGCCAGCAGACCCGCGGCAGGGAGATCACCCCTCCACTTT
>TRBV27|.|.|TRBJ2-7
CASSTRWVREGGAYEQYF
TGTGCCAGCAGCACCCGATGGGTTCGAGAGGGGGGGGCATACGAGCAGTACTTC
>TRBV30|.|.|TRBJ1-1
CAWSPSRAEPIAFF
TGTGCCTGGAGTCCCTCCCGGGCGGAACCGATAGCTTTCTTT
>TRBV30|few|.|TRBJ1-2
CAWSVGGGYTF
TGTGCCTGGAGTGTTGGAGGGGGCTACACCTTC
>TRBV2|.|.|TRBJ2-3
CASSVKDTQYF
TGTGCCAGCAGCGTTAAAGATACGCAGTATTTT
>TRBV5-1|.|TRBD1|TRBJ1-6
CASSQGQGDSPLHF
TGCGCCAGCAGCCAGGGACAGGGCGATTCACCCCTCCACTTT
>TRBV24-1|.|TRBD1|TRBJ2-1
CATSDTGTGYSYNEQFF
TGTGCCACCAGTGATACCGGGACAGGGTACTCCTACAATGAGCAGTTCTTC
>TRBV9|.|.|TRBJ1-1
CASSVASKPTEAFF
TGTGCCAGCAGCGTAGCGTCCAAGCCCACTGAAGCTTTCTTT
>TRBV6-5|few|.|TRBJ1-2
CASGRGVYGYTF
TGTGCCAGCGGCAGGGGCGTCTATGGCTACACCTTC
>TRBV19|.|.|TRBJ2-1
CASSMTHSRPGNEQFF
TGTGCCAGTAGTATGACCCACTCCCGGCCCGGCAATGAGCAGTTCTTC
>TRBV13|.|.|TRBJ1-6
CASSLGVRGSYNSPLHF
TGTGCCAGCAGCTTAGGCGTCCGGGGCTCCTATAATTCACCCCTCCACTTT
>TRBV7-7|.|.|TRBJ2-5
CASSLARDRTRGETQYF
TGTGCCAGCAGCTTAGCCAGGGACAGGACTAGGGGTGAGACCCAGTACTTC
>TRBV27|.|.|TRBJ1-3
CASSFRGPYSGNTIYF
TGTGCCAGCAGTTTTAGGGGACCCTACTCTGGAAACACCATATATTTT
>TRBV28|.|TRBD1|TRBJ2-7
CASTGDRGPYEQYF
TGTGCCAGCACAGGGGACAGGGGGCCCTACGAGCAGTACTTC
>TRBV6-1|.|.|TRBJ2-1
CASSEGPRALYEQFF
TGTGCCAGCAGTGAAGGACCCAGGGCTCTGTATGAGCAGTTCTTC
>TRBV20-1|.|.|TRBJ2-5
CSASAGQETQYF
TGCAGTGCTAGTGCAGGCCAAGAGACCCAGTACTTC